The T cell receptor beta chain under discussion was sequenced for a study of PD-1 blockade in classical Hodgkin lymphoma (dated by TCRdb to 2020 to 2021). Concerning the study at large: Nivolumab dosing was 3 mg/kg intravenously every 2 weeks, continuing until either disease progression or unacceptable toxicity. The study used TCR beta sequencing and CyTOF to define a peripheral blood immune signature of response to PD-1 blockade in classical Hodgkin lymphoma.

Reading the label with the study, this specimen's time point is: cycle 1 day 1 (C1D1), immediately before nivolumab initiation. Every trial patient had relapsed following autologous stem cell transplantation, and prior brentuximab vedotin exposure was what differed among cohorts A, B and C. The trial cohort included 55 to 65 patients with relapsed/refractory classical Hodgkin lymphoma, and each patient had a best overall response of complete response, partial response or progressive disease. Trial patients were treated with single-agent nivolumab in the multi-cohort phase II CheckMate 205 trial. An independent review committee assessed best overall response by applying the 2007 International Working Group response criteria. Trial PBMCs were obtained immediately prior to nivolumab initiation (C1D1) and on therapy at cycle 2 day 1 and cycle 4 day 1. After peripheral blood was drawn into 8 mL Vacutainer Cell Preparation Tubes, PBMCs were isolated by centrifugation and then cryopreserved.

The full study reports these points: CD4+ but not CD8+ TCR diversity rose significantly by C4D1 (p=0.0027 vs p=0.16), most apparent in complete responders (p=0.02). Trial patients with a complete response had baseline diversity similar to that of newly diagnosed patients, while partial responders and progressors had significantly lower diversity. Lower diversity was seen in patients whose nivolumab began less than 1 year after ASCT, and these patients were left out of later analyses so that immune reconstitution would not confound the results. Baseline TCR diversity was reported to be lower in newly diagnosed patients than in healthy donors and to be lower still in relapsed/refractory patients. The study covered only a single clinical trial cohort, and the causes of the repertoire differences, possibly disease activity or prior therapy, were still not defined.

The Qiagen DNeasy kit was used to extract genomic DNA from unsorted PBMCs and from the negatively selected CD4+ and CD8+ fractions. TCR beta CDR3 regions were subjected to amplification by immunoSEQ multiplex PCR with primers that anneal to V and J segments. A synthetic immune receptor repertoire was used to minimize amplification bias, and remaining bias was computationally removed after sequencing. For the original study's pipeline: Custom Python scripts were used to quantify repertoire diversity as the Shannon entropy index. Unsorted, CD4+ and CD8+ repertoires were analyzed separately, except for combined analyses in which CD4+ and CD8+ sequences were merged in silico. A clone was considered expanded if an increase in frequency of at least 2-fold after treatment relative to C1D1 was found, and a pseudocount of 0.5 was applied to clones undetected at baseline. Clones with 0 or 1 copy at C1D1 were classified as singleton clones, and clones with 2 or more copies were classified as non-singleton clones. Clones expanded in unsorted samples were annotated as CD4+, CD8+ or unknown by matching protein sequences in sorted samples from the same patient. Wilcoxon tests on paired samples were used to test diversity changes from C1D1 to C4D1. TCRdb took this table from immuneACCESS and kept in-frame rearrangements with V and J called. Such tables lack part of the clones; where checked against another copy, unresolved V genes explain under half of the gap, and the rest is unexplained. Clone size and the V and J calls come from that table; the DNA yielded D and trimming. The sample profile shows under 100,000 clones; approximately 80% of them were found once. The ten largest make up 9% to 15% of the sample.

This clone is a singleton in its sample. No cognate antigen has been identified for it. Per-nucleotide qualities are absent, and no much larger clonotype sits a single base away. Via the germline V gene, CDR1 is SGHTA and CDR2 FQGNSA. V and J lose 3 bases and 6 bases, and a span of 10 bases separates them. Taken from cysteine to phenylalanine, the CDR3 has 13 residues. Only the CDR3 part of the read is kept: 39 bases, read in frame from the first base. This specimen consisted of peripheral blood mononuclear cells (PBMCs), obtained at baseline. This chain is built from TRBV7-2 and TRBJ2-3; the D gene lacks a confident call. The source of this sequence is a human donor with classical Hodgkin lymphoma. The nucleotide sequence reads TGTGCCAGCAGCTTGGCGGCCCCTGATACGCAGTATTTT. This is translated as CASSLAAPDTQYF.